One T cell receptor beta chain is described in this entry. The data stem from a study of control samples from healthy donors and cancer patients. Germline assignment: CDR1 SGHNT and CDR2 YYREEE (reference sequence). The CDR3 has 15 residues. Germline trimming cut 4 bases from V and 3 bases from J; bases unmatched to any gene: 6. The method was immunoSEQ multiplex PCR; TCRdb's version includes in-frame clones alone and lacks a portion of them. Here the sample spans more than 150,000 clones, nearly 95% being singletons. Sample: blood. The V call is TRBV5-4, the J call TRBJ2-3, with TRBD1 matching 9 bases. The receptor was derived from a man aged 45-65 years in good health. The CDR3 reads CASSADRGSTDTQYF. The DNA of the CDR3 is TGTGCCAGCAGCGCCGACAGGGGGAGTACAGATACGCAGTATTTT.